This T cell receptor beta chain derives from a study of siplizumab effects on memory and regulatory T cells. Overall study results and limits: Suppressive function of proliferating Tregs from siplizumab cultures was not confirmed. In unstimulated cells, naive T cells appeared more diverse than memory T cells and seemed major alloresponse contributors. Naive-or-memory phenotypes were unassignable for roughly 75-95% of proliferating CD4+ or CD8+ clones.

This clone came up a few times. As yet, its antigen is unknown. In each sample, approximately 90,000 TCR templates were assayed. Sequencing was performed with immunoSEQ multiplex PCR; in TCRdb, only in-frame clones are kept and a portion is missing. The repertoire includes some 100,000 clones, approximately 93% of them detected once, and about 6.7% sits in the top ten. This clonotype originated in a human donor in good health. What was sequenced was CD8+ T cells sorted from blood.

In DNA, the CDR3 is TGTGCCAGCAGCCAAGTATCGGGACCCGACCAATTGTTCTTC. It yields the protein CASSQVSGPDQLFF. This chain uses TRBV4-2 with TRBJ2-1; D is possibly TRBD1 or TRBD2 (5 bases each). The germline V and J ends were trimmed by 1 base and 15 bases, with 19 bases remaining between them. CDR3 length equals 14 residues. Germline values: CDR1 LGHNA, CDR2 YNFKEQ.